This TCR beta chain was captured by sequencing in a study of regulatory T cells in long-lasting Graves disease. The germline V gene has CDR1 DFQATT and CDR2 SNEGSKA (reference sequence). The CDR3 sequence is 12 residues long. CDR3-region Arm-PCR and iRepertoire HTBI primers produced the TCR beta libraries. A single record per CDR3 protein comes from TCRdb applying MiXCR to the multiplex PCR reads. The sample carries over 500,000 distinct CDR3 sequences, around 15% recorded once. The time point is: newly diagnosed GD, antithyroid drugs for less than 3 months. Making the TCR library involved RNA that had been extracted from PBMCs. These data also formed part of another study, on T cells in Graves' hyperthyroidism and ophthalmopathy. This second report adds: Among the patients, aged 18 to 65, hyperthyroidism was newly diagnosed and had lasted under 2 months.

The chain links TRBV20-1 to TRBJ1-1; TRBD1 might be the D (6 bases). The receptor was derived from a woman aged 25 to 39 with Graves disease. The sequencing here drew on peripheral blood mononuclear cells (PBMCs), taken at new diagnosis, from a patient treated with antithyroid drugs. CDR3 bases: TGCAGCGCACAGGGACTGTACACTGAAGCTTTCTTT. Its protein is CSAQGLYTEAFF.